This TCR beta chain comes out of a study of blood T cell repertoires in COVID-19. The overall study: Acute and convalescent COVID-19 specimens originated in the United States, Italy and Spain. T cells, B-cell-depleted T cells, or PBMCs provided the cDNA or gDNA that served as material.

From germline, CDR1 is SGHTA and CDR2 FQGNSA. V was shortened by 1 base and J by 0 bases, with 10 bases between the two germline ends. The CDR3 spans 17 residues. Per the authors' pipeline: Amplification of reference gene primers was used by the study to estimate nucleated cell counts. The table came from immunoSEQ multiplex PCR; TCRdb's copy has only in-frame clones and leaves some out. V and J calls and clone size follow that table, whereas D and trimming were derived from the DNA. The sample gives roughly 50,000 clones, 80% to 85% of which show up once; about three fifths is in the top ten. Sequencing was done on a sample of peripheral blood. The chain carries TRBV7-2 and TRBJ2-6, with D unresolved. This sequence originates from a man in his sixties or seventies with acute or convalescent COVID-19. The CDR3 DNA is TGTGCCAGCAGCTTAGACGTAGTAACCTCTGGGGCCAACGTCCTGACTTTC. Translated: CASSLDVVTSGANVLTF.